The source of this T cell receptor beta chain is a study of blood T cell repertoires in COVID-19. V lost 5 bases and J 1 base, leaving 6 bases between the germline ends. The length of the CDR3 is 14 residues. Germline V gene data show CDR1 as SGHVS and CDR2 as FNYEAQ. Generated by immunoSEQ multiplex PCR, the TCRdb table keeps only in-frame clones and is missing some. The data contain 300,000 to 400,000 clones, about nine tenths of them seen just once; the ten biggest clones take up about 6%. Sequencing input: peripheral blood. The V gene is TRBV7-6, the J gene TRBJ1-6, with unresolved D. The TCR comes from a woman in her forties or fifties with COVID-19, enrolled during active disease. The CDR3 here is CASSPGSYNSPLHF. The CDR3 nucleotides are TGTGCCAGCAGCCCGGGGTCCTATAATTCACCCCTCCACTTT.